What follows are 29 T cell receptor beta chains derived from one specimen sequenced in a study of PD-L1 blockade in urothelial cancer. The data were produced by immunoSEQ multiplex PCR, yet TCRdb's version contains in-frame clones alone and is incomplete. The sample comprises tens of thousands of clones, 35% to 40% of which are singletons, and just under 9% rests with the top ten. The material sequenced was tumor tissue, taken before atezolizumab (anti-PD-L1) treatment. Receptors originate from a man in his sixties with urothelial cancer.

This clone was detected many times. The chain combines TRBV11-3 with TRBJ1-6; 7 nucleotides match TRBD1. CDR3 size: 15 residues. With 4 bases clipped from V and 7 bases from J, the junction kept 7 bases outside the gene matches. CDR1 is SGHNT and CDR2 is YENEEA in the germline V gene. The CDR3 nucleotides are TGTGCCAGCAGCTCCGCGACAGGGAAGAATTCACCCCTCCACTTT. Amino acid sequence: CASSSATGKNSPLHF. Variable domain in full (rest from reference TRBV11-3 and TRBJ1-6): EAGVVQSPRYKIIEKKQPVAFWCNPISGHNTLYWYLQNLGQGPELLIRYENEEAVDDSQLPKDRFSAERLKGVDSTLKIQPAELGDSAVYLCASSSATGKNSPLHFGNGTRLTVT.

V and J are TRBV7-6 and TRBJ2-1, with a possible D match to TRBD2 (5 bases). The CDR3 spans 18 residues. Germline CDR1 reads SGHVS; CDR2 reads FNYEAQ. Trimming cost V 4 bases and J 0 bases, with 19 bases left between them. CDR3 sequence reads: CASSSALGGLHSYNEQFF. The CDR3 DNA reads TGTGCCAGCAGCTCCGCGCTCGGCGGACTCCACTCCTACAATGAGCAGTTCTTC.

This chain joins TRBV10-2 and TRBJ1-3; no clear D. CDR1 is WSHSY, CDR2 SAAADI, per germline. V was clipped by 0 bases and J by 2 bases, with 5 bases between them. The CDR3 runs to 14 residues. The CDR3 loop is CASSESGTGNTIYF. The DNA of the CDR3 is TGCGCCAGCAGTGAGTCCGGCACTGGAAACACCATATATTTT.

V is TRBV30 and J is TRBJ1-2, with 7 bases fitting TRBD1. CDR1 and CDR2 from the germline V gene are GTSNPN and SVGIG (reference sequence). J gave up 3 bases and V 5 bases, and 15 bases lay outside the gene matches. The CDR3 runs to 16 residues. Here the CDR3 reads CAWRYKDRAGDYGYTF. The DNA of the CDR3 is TGTGCCTGGCGTTACAAAGACAGGGCAGGGGACTATGGCTACACCTTC. The full variable domain, with the rest looked up from reference TRBV30 and TRBJ1-2, is SQTIHQWPATLVQPVGSPLSLECTVEGTSNPNLYWYRQAAGRGLQLLFYSVGIGQISSEVPQNLSASRPQDRQFILSSKKLLLSDSGFYLCAWRYKDRAGDYGYTFGSGTRLTVV.

The V call is TRBV28, the J call TRBJ2-7; D not resolved. In germline, CDR1 is MDHEN, CDR2 SYDVKM. V was cut by 6 bases and J by 1 base, with 16 bases left in between. The CDR3 spans 15 residues. Here the CDR3 DNA reads TGTGCCAGCAGCTTCAATCTTGAGACGTCCTACGAGCAGTACTTC. Translation gives CASSFNLETSYEQYF.

The sample holds many counts of this clone. A read error may account for a junction end that differs from germline. The chain is built from TRBV11-3 and TRBJ2-3; TRBD1 aligns across 10 bases. The CDR3 consists of 17 residues. CDR1 is SGHNT and CDR2 is YENEEA in the germline V gene. The CDR3 here is CASSLVLGTGDTHTQYF. DNA for the CDR3: TGTGCCAGCAGCTTAGTACTTGGGACAGGGGACACACATACGCAGTATTTT.

This clone was counted a few times. This chain links TRBV30 with TRBJ2-6; possible D gene TRBD1, 6 bases. CDR3 length: 13 amino acids. Germline lookup yields CDR1 GTSNPN and CDR2 SVGIG (reference sequence). V gave up 5 bases and J gave up 4 bases, with 9 bases separating them. The CDR3, as DNA: TGTGCCTGGGACAGGTCCGGGGCCAACGTCCTGACTTTC. Its translation: CAWDRSGANVLTF.

The chain uses TRBV30 and TRBJ1-2; TRBD1 matches 11 bases. The germline CDR1 and CDR2 sequences are GTSNPN and SVGIG (reference sequence). This CDR3 has 16 amino acids. After removal of 2 bases from V and 7 bases from J, the junction contained 12 bases not matched to a gene. CDR3 in amino acids: CAWSIGQGALYSGYTF. The DNA of the CDR3 is TGTGCCTGGAGTATAGGACAGGGGGCTTTATATTCTGGCTACACCTTC.

This clone showed up just a few times. Germline and junction disagree at one end, which may indicate a read error. V gene TRBV9 combines with J gene TRBJ2-1, with TRBD2 matching 9 bases. This CDR3 contains 15 residues. Germline-derived CDR1 and CDR2 are SGDLS and YYNGEE. CDR3 sequence: CASSVSGGTYNEQFF. Written as DNA, the CDR3 is TGTGCCAGTAGCGTGAGCGGGGGGACCTACAATGAGCAGTTCTTC.

This clone was recorded a few times. The chain links TRBV10-3 to TRBJ2-1; 9 nucleotides line up with TRBD2. The V gene's germline CDR1 is ENHRY and CDR2 SYGVKD. The CDR3 loop spans 15 amino acids. With 6 bases clipped from V and 8 bases from J, the junction kept 11 bases outside the gene matches. The CDR3 DNA sequence: TGTGCCATCAGCCCCCAACCCGCGGGAGGGTATGAGCAGTTCTTC. Translating gives CAISPQPAGGYEQFF.

The chain carries TRBV19 and TRBJ2-2; 15 bases map to TRBD2. From germline, CDR1 is LNHDA and CDR2 SQIVND (reference sequence). CDR3 length equals 19 residues. Trimming cost V 6 bases and J 4 bases; bases outside gene matches: 12. CDR3 in DNA: TGTGCCAGTAGCAGTCCGGGACTAGCGGGAGGAGGGGTCACCGGGGAGCTGTTTTTT. Protein sequence: CASSSPGLAGGGVTGELFF.

This chain uses TRBV6-8 with TRBJ2-7; weak D call: TRBD2 (6 bases). CDR3 length: 17 residues. The germline V and J ends were trimmed by 7 bases and 6 bases, with 28 bases remaining between them. Germline-derived CDR1 and CDR2 are MNHGY and SAAAGT. The CDR3 DNA sequence: TGTGCCAGCAAACCACGGGAAACCCGGGGGAAATCTGGCGAGCAGTACTTC. Encoded protein: CASKPRETRGKSGEQYF.

V and J are TRBV5-1 and TRBJ2-7; 8 bases map to TRBD2. The trim removed 4 bases at V and 4 bases at J, leaving 13 bases unmatched. This CDR3 region has 16 residues. Germline-derived CDR1 and CDR2 are SGHRS and YFSETQ. The CDR3 region is CASSPEGEREWYEQYF. For the CDR3, the DNA is TGCGCCAGCAGCCCGGAGGGGGAGCGGGAGTGGTACGAGCAGTACTTC.

The chain joins TRBV5-1 to TRBJ1-1, with TRBD1 matching 7 bases. This CDR3 has 15 residues. With V trimmed by 4 bases and J by 0 bases, 6 bases remained unmatched. Germline V gives CDR1 SGHRS, CDR2 YFSETQ. The CDR3 sequence is CASSPDRVLNTEAFF. DNA for the CDR3: TGCGCCAGCAGCCCAGACAGGGTGCTGAACACTGAAGCTTTCTTT.

This clone was observed a handful of times. The rearrangement uses TRBV9 and TRBJ1-4; the match to TRBD1 covers 10 bases. The germline V gene has CDR1 SGDLS and CDR2 YYNGEE. J lost 4 bases, V lost 4 bases, and 16 bases had no gene match. The CDR3 extends over 19 amino acids. The CDR3 reads CASSSRGQGTGIGNEKLFF. The CDR3 DNA sequence: TGTGCCAGCAGCTCCCGGGGACAGGGGACGGGCATCGGTAATGAAAAACTGTTTTTT.

This chain links TRBV5-1 with TRBJ2-2; 9 nucleotides line up with TRBD1. Trimming took 4 bases from V and 7 from J; bases not matched to a gene: 5. From germline, CDR1 is SGHRS and CDR2 YFSETQ. The CDR3 runs 14 residues. Here the CDR3 reads CASSRDREGGELFF. CDR3 coding DNA: TGCGCCAGCAGCCGGGACAGGGAAGGCGGGGAGCTGTTTTTT.

The chain joins TRBV2 to TRBJ1-5; 7 nucleotides agree with TRBD1. Germline CDR1 is SNHLY and CDR2 is FYNNEI. This CDR3 is built from 15 residues. With V trimmed by 8 bases and J by 6 bases, 13 bases remained unmatched. CDR3 sequence reads: CASGPAGTVIQPQHF. DNA of the CDR3: TGTGCCAGCGGCCCGGCCGGGACAGTGATTCAGCCCCAGCATTTT.

The gene calls are TRBV28 and TRBJ2-7; D possibly corresponds to TRBD1 (5 bases). CDR1 is MDHEN and CDR2 is SYDVKM in the germline V gene. V was pared by 3 bases and J by 0 bases, with 15 bases between. The length of the CDR3 is 16 residues. DNA of the CDR3: TGTGCCAGCAGTTTCCCGCCGACAGTACACTCCTACGAGCAGTACTTC. This sequence encodes CASSFPPTVHSYEQYF.

The chain joins TRBV19 to TRBJ2-2; perhaps TRBD1 as D (5 bases). Trimming left V 6 bases short and J 4 bases short, with 9 bases between. In germline, CDR1 is LNHDA, CDR2 SQIVND (reference sequence). The CDR3 covers 13 residues. CDR3 amino acids: CASRDRTTGELFF. The CDR3 DNA sequence: TGTGCCAGTAGAGACAGAACCACCGGGGAGCTGTTTTTT.

The CDR3 DNA reads TGTGCCAGTCACCGAGTAGGGGGAAGCTCTGGGGCCAACGTCCTGACTTTC. Translation: CASHRVGGSSGANVLTF. The chain couples TRBV19 to TRBJ2-6; perhaps TRBD1 as D (6 bases). This CDR3 comprises 17 residues. CDR1 and CDR2 from the germline V gene are LNHDA and SQIVND (reference sequence). Deletions cut 8 bases from V and 0 bases from J, with 17 bases between.

The J gene is TRBJ1-2, the V gene TRBV7-2; D may be TRBD1 (5 bases). The V end lost 5 bases, the J end lost 8 bases, and 15 bases lay between the germline ends. The CDR3 loop spans 13 amino acids. Germline assignment: CDR1 SGHTA and CDR2 FQGNSA. Here the CDR3 DNA reads TGTGCCAGCAGCAAGAAGGGGTATTGGGGCTACACCTTC. This encodes CASSKKGYWGYTF.

A few counts support this clone. CDR3 amino acids: CASSYSSGAGQPQHF. The CDR3 coding sequence is TGTGCCAGCAGTTACTCATCGGGTGCGGGTCAGCCCCAGCATTTT. This chain links TRBV6-8 with TRBJ1-5; D gene uncertain. This CDR3 spans 15 amino acids. Germline values: CDR1 MNHGY, CDR2 SAAAGT. The germline V and J ends were trimmed by 0 bases and 6 bases, with 12 bases remaining between them.

The chain employs TRBV14 and TRBJ1-5; unclear D gene. CDR1 is SGHDN, CDR2 FVKESK, per germline. The CDR3 extends over 12 amino acids. Trimming left V 0 bases short and J 11 bases short, with 8 bases between. CDR3 nucleotides: TGTGCCAGCAGCCAAGATAGGCTGACCCAGCATTTT. Amino acids: CASSQDRLTQHF.

The V gene is TRBV6-8, the J gene TRBJ1-2; D is uncertain. The CDR3 totals 12 residues. Germline loops: CDR1 MNHGY, CDR2 SAAAGT. Trimming pared 6 bases from V and 2 bases from J, leaving 7 bases between. CDR3 bases: TGTGCCAGCAGGCAGACGAACTATGGCTACACCTTC. It yields the protein CASRQTNYGYTF.

The J gene is TRBJ2-7, the V gene TRBV28, with a possible D match to TRBD2 (5 bases). With 1 base removed from V and 4 bases from J, the gap between germline ends came to 14 bases. The CDR3 length is 15 residues. Looked up from germline, CDR1 is MDHEN and CDR2 is SYDVKM. CDR3 coding DNA: TGTGCCAGCAGTTTATCGATACGGGGTTCTTACGAGCAGTACTTC. Translating it yields CASSLSIRGSYEQYF.

By sample share, this clone is medium-sized. The V call is TRBV12-5, the J call TRBJ1-4, with TRBD1 matching over 7 bases. This CDR3 region has 14 residues. The ends lost 7 bases at V and 7 bases at J; junction bases unmatched: 9. The germline V gene has CDR1 LGHNT and CDR2 FRNRAP. DNA for the CDR3: TGTGCTAGTGCCCTGACAGGGTCGGCTGAAAAACTGTTTTTT. Its translation: CASALTGSAEKLFF.

This clone was seen many times. The chain carries TRBV6-8 and TRBJ2-7; D may match TRBD1 or TRBD2 (5 bases each). Trimming removed 6 bases at V and 0 bases at J, with 15 bases between. Germline CDR1 is MNHGY and CDR2 is SAAAGT. The CDR3 sequence is 15 residues long. The CDR3 DNA reads as TGTGCCAGCAGAAACTTTCGGGACGGCTCCTACGAGCAGTACTTC. This encodes CASRNFRDGSYEQYF.

The rearrangement joins TRBV6-8 to TRBJ2-2, with D possibly being TRBD1 (6 bases). The CDR3 is 15 residues long. Trimming removed 8 bases at V and 4 bases at J, with 17 bases between. Germline V gene lookup returns CDR1 MNHGY and CDR2 SAAAGT. The CDR3 spells CASSRQVRSTGELFF. The CDR3 DNA is TGTGCCAGCTCCAGACAGGTCCGAAGCACCGGGGAGCTGTTTTTT.

In the case of this clone: An end of the junction does not agree with germline; a read error may underlie this. The V and J genes are TRBV28 and TRBJ1-2, with 7 nucleotides matching TRBD1. Germline V gives CDR1 MDHEN, CDR2 SYDVKM. CDR3 length: 12 amino acids. CDR3 sequence: CANSTGAPGYTF. In DNA, the CDR3 is TGTGCCAACAGTACAGGGGCTCCTGGCTACACCTTC.